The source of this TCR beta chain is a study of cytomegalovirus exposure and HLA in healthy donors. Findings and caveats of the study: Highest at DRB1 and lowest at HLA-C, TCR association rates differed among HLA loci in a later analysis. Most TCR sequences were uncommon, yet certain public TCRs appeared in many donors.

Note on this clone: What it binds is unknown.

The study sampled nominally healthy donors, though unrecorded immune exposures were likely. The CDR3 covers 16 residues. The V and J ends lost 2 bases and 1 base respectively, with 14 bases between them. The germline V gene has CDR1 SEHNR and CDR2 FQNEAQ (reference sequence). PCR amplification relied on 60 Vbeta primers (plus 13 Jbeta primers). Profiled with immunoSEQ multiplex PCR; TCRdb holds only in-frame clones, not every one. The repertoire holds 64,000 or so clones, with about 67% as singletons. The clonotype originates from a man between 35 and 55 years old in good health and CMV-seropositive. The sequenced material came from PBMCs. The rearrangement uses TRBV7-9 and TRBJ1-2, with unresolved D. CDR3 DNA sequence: TGTGCCAGCAGCTTAAGTGAGGGTGAGATTAACTATGGCTACACCTTC. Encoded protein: CASSLSEGEINYGYTF.